The 10 T cell receptor beta chains below were found in one sample sequenced in a study of radiotherapy plus CTLA-4 blockade in lung cancer (dated by TCRdb to the late 2010s). Library generation was performed with the immunoSEQ multiplex PCR assay. The clones in this table, taken by TCRdb from immuneACCESS, are in-frame only. Not every clone is retained; where verified, under half of the shortfall comes from an unresolved V gene, and the cause of the rest is unknown. In all, the sample holds around 38,000 clones, and about 86% of those were seen once. The ten largest clones take up around a fifth of the sample. Sequencing used peripheral blood, obtained from a patient treated with radiotherapy plus ipilimumab. The receptors come from a human donor with non-small cell lung cancer whose response to radiotherapy plus ipilimumab could not be evaluated.

V is TRBV28 and J is TRBJ2-5; no firm D call. The DNA end lines up better with TRBJ2-7; the J call may be wrong. Germline V gene lookup returns CDR1 MDHEN and CDR2 SYDVKM. This CDR3 has 14 amino acids. CDR3 sequence: CASSSFGSSYEQYF. The CDR3 coding sequence is TGTGCCAGCAGTTCCTTCGGTAGCTCCTACGAGCAGTACTTC.

The sample holds one count of this clone. This chain links TRBV5-6 with TRBJ2-4, with 7 bases that match TRBD1. Germline CDR1 is SGHDT and CDR2 is YYEEEE. V lost 2 bases, J lost 0 bases, and 14 bases stayed unmatched. The CDR3 totals 19 residues. The CDR3, as DNA: TGTGCCAGCAGCTTCAACCTGAAGACAGGGCCGCTAGCCAAAAACATTCAGTACTTC. As protein: CASSFNLKTGPLAKNIQYF.

This clone has ten or more counts. A read error may account for a junction end that differs from germline. The CDR3 reads CASSNGRFGVFQYF. CDR3 DNA: TGTGCCAGCAGCAACGGTCGCTTCGGGGTTTTTCAGTACTTC. V usage is TRBV5-1 and J usage is TRBJ2-4, with D possibly TRBD2 on 5 matching bases. The CDR3 extends over 14 amino acids. The V gene's germline CDR1 is SGHRS and CDR2 YFSETQ.

The J gene is TRBJ2-1, the V gene TRBV11-2; TRBD1 might be the D (6 bases). This CDR3 is built from 15 residues. The ends were cut back, 0 bases at V and 9 bases at J, with 15 bases in the middle. CDR1 is SGHAT and CDR2 is FQNNGV in the germline V gene. CDR3 sequence reads: CASSLEQGSYGEQFF. The CDR3 coding sequence is TGTGCCAGCAGCTTAGAACAGGGTAGTTACGGTGAGCAGTTCTTC.

Turning to this clone: A read error may produce the germline difference seen at one junction end. Written as DNA, the CDR3 is TGTGCCAGACGCGACTTCCAAGCGACCCAGTACTTC. This translates into CARRDFQATQYF. This rearrangement joins TRBV2 to TRBJ2-5; no reliable D call. The CDR3 sequence is 12 residues long. Germline assignment: CDR1 SNHLY and CDR2 FYNNEI.

The V and J genes are TRBV19 and TRBJ1-5, with 7 nucleotides matching TRBD1. Trimming at V came to 4 bases and at J to 2 bases, leaving 5 bases not matched to a gene. The CDR3 consists of 15 residues. Germline CDR1 LNHDA, CDR2 SQIVND (reference sequence). CDR3 protein: CASSTGGGGNQPQHF. DNA of the CDR3: TGTGCCAGTAGTACAGGGGGAGGAGGCAATCAGCCCCAGCATTTT.

The chain joins TRBV6-5 to TRBJ1-2; a possible D gene is TRBD1 (6 bases). The germline V gene has CDR1 MNHEY and CDR2 SVGAGI. The CDR3 spans 15 residues. The germline V and J ends were trimmed by 10 bases and 0 bases, with 18 bases remaining between them. In DNA form, the CDR3 reads TGTGCCACCACCCGGGGGGGCAGCTCTAACTATGGCTACACCTTC. Translation gives CATTRGGSSNYGYTF.

This rearrangement joins TRBV28 to TRBJ1-5, with 8 bases fitting TRBD1. The length of the CDR3 is 14 residues. J was trimmed by 9 bases and V by 5 bases; bases with no gene match: 9. Germline V gives CDR1 MDHEN, CDR2 SYDVKM. CDR3 nucleotides: TGTGCCAGCAGTCCAGACGGCGGGACAGGGCCCCAGCATTTT. Protein sequence: CASSPDGGTGPQHF.

The gene calls are TRBV5-1 and TRBJ1-1, with TRBD1 matching over 7 bases. Germline trimming cut 4 bases from V and 4 bases from J; bases unmatched to any gene: 10. This CDR3 has 15 residues. Germline V gives CDR1 SGHRS, CDR2 YFSETQ. This chain's CDR3 is CASSKTGIDGTEAFF. CDR3 DNA: TGCGCCAGCAGCAAGACAGGGATCGACGGCACTGAAGCTTTCTTT.

The chain has TRBV7-9 and TRBJ2-5; D not certain. CDR1 and CDR2 from the germline V gene are SEHNR and FQNEAQ (reference sequence). The CDR3 length is 13 residues. Trimming took 5 bases from V and 2 from J, leaving 9 bases between them. The CDR3 DNA reads TGTGCCAGCAGCCCCTTCGGGCAAGAGACCCAGTACTTC. Translated, it gives CASSPFGQETQYF.